This TCR beta chain was sequenced in a study of cytotoxic CD8 clonotypes in ibrutinib-treated CLL. Overall study findings and caveats: Researchers report that baseline clonality outpaced age-matched healthy donors and tracked circulating CD8+ T-cell counts.

Germline V lookup: CDR1 MNHEY, CDR2 SMNVEV (reference sequence). The CDR3 has 13 amino acids. The V and J ends lost 6 bases and 1 base respectively, with 9 bases between them. Here immunoSEQ multiplex PCR was the method, and the copy in TCRdb shows in-frame clones only, minus some. Among hundreds of thousands of clones, under 80% were seen once, and the ten largest hold approximately 15%. Remarks on this clone: Its target is not known.

This receptor was identified in a human donor with chronic lymphocytic leukemia. This chain links TRBV27 with TRBJ1-1; no firm D call. This sample comprised PBMCs, obtained after 24 months of ibrutinib treatment. CDR3 sequence: CASSRSRNTEAFF. For the CDR3, the DNA is TGTGCCAGCAGCAGGAGCCGGAACACTGAAGCTTTCTTT.